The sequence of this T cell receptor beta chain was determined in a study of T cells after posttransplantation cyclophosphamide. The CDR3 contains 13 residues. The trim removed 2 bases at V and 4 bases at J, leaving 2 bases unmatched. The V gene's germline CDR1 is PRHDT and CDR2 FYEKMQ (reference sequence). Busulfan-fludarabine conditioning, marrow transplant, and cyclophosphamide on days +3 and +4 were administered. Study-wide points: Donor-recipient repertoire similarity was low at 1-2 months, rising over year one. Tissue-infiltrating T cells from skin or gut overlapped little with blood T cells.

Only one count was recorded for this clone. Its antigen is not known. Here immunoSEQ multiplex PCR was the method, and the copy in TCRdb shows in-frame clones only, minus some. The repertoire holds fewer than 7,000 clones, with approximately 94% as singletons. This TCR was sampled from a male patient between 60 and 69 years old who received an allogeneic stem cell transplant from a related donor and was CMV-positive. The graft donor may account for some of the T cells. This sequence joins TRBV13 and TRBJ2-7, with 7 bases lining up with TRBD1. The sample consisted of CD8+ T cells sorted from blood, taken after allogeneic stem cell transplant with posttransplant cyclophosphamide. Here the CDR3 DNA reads TGTGCCAGCAGCTTACGGGACAGATACGAGCAGTACTTC. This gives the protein CASSLRDRYEQYF.